This T cell receptor beta chain originates from a study of T cells after yellow fever vaccination. Turning to the study itself: With SMART-Seq v4 Ultra Low Input, the fractions containing low cell numbers were prepared. Points from the study as a whole: On re-exposure, the response was weaker but peaked faster, at day 5 versus 15.

This clonotype was counted a few times. Its antigen is not known. Looked up from germline, CDR1 is SGHRS and CDR2 is YFSETQ. CDR3 length equals 14 residues. With 1 base removed from V and 5 bases from J, the gap between germline ends came to 12 bases. TCRdb passed the 5' RACE reads through MiXCR, listing each CDR3 protein once. The table has 170,000 or so distinct CDR3 sequences, around 8.5% seen once; the top ten hold roughly a third. The source of this sequence is a man aged 18-30 years who received the YFV17D yellow fever vaccine. This sample comprised CD8+ T cells sorted from PBMCs, obtained 45 days after the yellow fever booster vaccination. The chain employs TRBV5-1 and TRBJ1-1; tentatively, D is TRBD1 (5 bases). DNA for the CDR3: TGCGCCAGCAGCTTGCAGTCCGGGGGGACTGAAGCTTTCTTT. Translated, it gives CASSLQSGGTEAFF.